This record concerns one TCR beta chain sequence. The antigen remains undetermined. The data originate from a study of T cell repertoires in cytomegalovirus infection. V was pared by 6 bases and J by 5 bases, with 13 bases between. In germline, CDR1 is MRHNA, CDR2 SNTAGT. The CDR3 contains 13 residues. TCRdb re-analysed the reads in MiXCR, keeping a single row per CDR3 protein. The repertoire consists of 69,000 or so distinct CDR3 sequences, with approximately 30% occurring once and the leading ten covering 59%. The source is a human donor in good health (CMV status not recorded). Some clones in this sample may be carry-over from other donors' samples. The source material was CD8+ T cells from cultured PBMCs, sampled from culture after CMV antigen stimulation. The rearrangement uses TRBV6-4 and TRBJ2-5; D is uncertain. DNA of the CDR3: TGTGCCAGCAGACATCTAGTGGGGGAGACCCAGTACTTC. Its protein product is CASRHLVGETQYF.